The entry below describes one TCR beta chain. V was clipped by 2 bases and J by 2 bases, with 7 bases between them. There are 14 residues in the CDR3. Germline V gives CDR1 MDHEN, CDR2 SYDVKM. This entry belongs to a study of CD8+ T cells in alopecia areata. The treatment is: oral pan-JAK inhibitor, 5-10 mg twice daily. Extraction and reverse transcription of RNA yielded cDNA as the sequencing template. Clones were sequenced by immunoSEQ multiplex PCR, and TCRdb holds only the in-frame ones, with some missing. The sample contains 100,000 or so clones, 50% to 60% of which appear only once. This receptor was obtained from a human donor with alopecia areata. The genes are TRBV28 and TRBJ1-5, with D unresolved. The input for sequencing was CD8+ T cells sorted from blood, taken around week 55, from a patient treated with tofacitinib. CDR3 amino acids: CASSLVDGNQPQHF. The CDR3 region has the DNA TGTGCCAGCAGTTTAGTCGATGGCAATCAGCCCCAGCATTTT.